The rows below give T cell receptor beta chains drawn from one sample of a study of response to subunit inactivated influenza vaccine. A single record per CDR3 protein comes from TCRdb applying MiXCR to the RT-PCR reads. This sample has about 540,000 distinct CDR3 sequences, with under 30% found just once. These data were likewise used in another study, on T cells expressing NK-cell markers.

The starting material was CD4+ T cells sorted from PBMCs, obtained approximately 13 days after vaccination. These receptors came from a man aged 45-60 years who received an inactivated influenza vaccine. CDR3s include the opening cysteine and the closing phenylalanine or tryptophan. The D gene is left open where the match is weak. Clone size is shown for a subset of rows, as once, few, many or a class of expanded clone.

D	J	V	size	CDR3	DNA
.	TRBJ2-5	TRBV28	.	CASSSYQGAQYF	TGTGCCAGCAGTTCTTACCAGGGAGCCCAGTACTTC
.	TRBJ2-7	TRBV12-3/TRBV12-4	many	CASSFGGGSYEQYF	TGTGCCAGCAGTTTTGGGGGAGGCTCCTACGAGCAGTACTTC
.	TRBJ2-7	TRBV5-6	.	CASSRTRYEQYF	TGTGCCAGCAGTCGGACTCGCTACGAGCAGTACTTC
.	TRBJ2-2	TRBV15	.	CATSTAWGFTGELFF	TGTGCCACCAGCACCGCCTGGGGGTTCACCGGGGAGCTGTTTTTT
TRBD1	TRBJ2-5	TRBV7-2	.	CASSLDPGGKETQYF	TGTGCCAGCAGCTTAGACCCAGGGGGTAAAGAGACCCAGTACTTC
.	TRBJ2-7	TRBV20-1	few	CSALIGGTYEQYF	TGCAGTGCTCTAATCGGGGGAACCTACGAGCAGTACTTC
TRBD1	TRBJ2-5	TRBV7-7	.	CAISVGQGGTQYF	TGTGCCATCAGCGTCGGACAGGGCGGGACCCAGTACTTC
.	TRBJ1-1	TRBV7-2	few	CASSLASQPPGAFF	TGTGCCAGCAGCTTAGCGTCGCAGCCACCCGGAGCTTTCTTT
.	TRBJ2-6	TRBV5-1	.	CASSSPWAGANVLTF	TGCGCCAGCAGCTCGCCATGGGCCGGGGCCAACGTCCTGACTTTC
.	TRBJ2-7	TRBV12-3/TRBV12-4	many	CASGQSSYEQYF	TGTGCCAGTGGACAGAGCTCCTACGAGCAGTACTTC
.	TRBJ1-5	TRBV4-3	many	CASSPHLGAGDQPQHF	TGCGCCAGCAGCCCCCATTTGGGGGCAGGGGATCAGCCCCAGCATTTT
.	TRBJ1-5	TRBV12-3/TRBV12-4	few	CASSPRYQPQHF	TGTGCCAGCAGTCCCAGATATCAGCCCCAGCATTTT
.	TRBJ2-7	TRBV20-1	.	CSARDLRGASYEQYF	TGCAGTGCTAGAGATCTTAGGGGGGCCTCCTACGAGCAGTACTTC
.	TRBJ2-5	TRBV12-3/TRBV12-4	.	CASSLSTSGQETQYF	TGTGCCAGCAGTTTAAGCACAAGCGGTCAAGAGACCCAGTACTTC
.	TRBJ2-2	TRBV2	few	CASSAGGPGELFF	TGTGCCAGCAGTGCCGGGGGGCCCGGGGAGCTGTTTTTT
TRBD1	TRBJ1-3	TRBV7-2	.	CASSLARDRGSGNTIYF	TGTGCCAGCAGCTTAGCTAGGGACAGGGGCTCTGGAAACACCATATATTTT
.	TRBJ2-7	TRBV5-6	few	CASSFRTAYEQYF	TGTGCCAGCAGCTTCCGAACAGCCTACGAGCAGTACTTC
.	TRBJ2-5	TRBV5-1	.	CASSFSDSQETQYF	TGCGCCAGCAGCTTCTCAGACAGCCAAGAGACCCAGTACTTC
.	TRBJ2-2	TRBV20-1	few	CSARTGPLAGELFF	TGCAGTGCTAGGACCGGGCCCTTAGCCGGGGAGCTGTTTTTT
TRBD2	TRBJ2-5	TRBV12-3/TRBV12-4	.	CASSPRGGRAETQYF	TGTGCCAGCAGTCCCAGAGGCGGGAGAGCAGAGACCCAGTACTTC
.	TRBJ2-2	TRBV5-1	few	CASSLPQGSTGELFF	TGCGCCAGCAGCTTGCCGCAGGGCTCCACCGGGGAGCTGTTTTTT
.	TRBJ1-2	TRBV7-9	.	CASSRQVYGYTF	TGTGCCAGCAGCCGTCAGGTTTATGGCTACACCTTC
TRBD2	TRBJ2-1	TRBV28	few	CASRPGLARNEQFF	TGTGCCAGCAGGCCGGGACTAGCACGAAATGAGCAGTTCTTC
TRBD2	TRBJ2-5	TRBV5-6	few	CASSLGLAGGGLQETQYF	TGTGCCAGCAGCTTGGGACTAGCGGGGGGGGGACTCCAAGAGACCCAGTACTTC
.	TRBJ2-7	TRBV6-2/TRBV6-3	.	CASNPNGGEQYF	TGTGCCAGCAACCCAAACGGCGGAGAGCAGTACTTC
TRBD2	TRBJ2-1	TRBV7-2	.	CASSLAGRDYYNEQFF	TGTGCCAGCAGCTTAGCGGGAAGGGACTACTATAATGAGCAGTTCTTC
.	TRBJ2-4	TRBV7-2	few	CASRPLQGTIQYF	TGTGCCAGCAGGCCATTGCAGGGGACCATTCAGTACTTC
.	TRBJ2-3	TRBV7-3	many	CASSPSGLTDTQYF	TGTGCCAGCAGCCCGAGTGGTCTCACAGATACGCAGTATTTT
.	TRBJ2-1	TRBV4-3	many	CASSQEGGGVDEQFF	TGCGCCAGCAGCCAAGAGGGAGGCGGGGTCGATGAGCAGTTCTTC
TRBD1	TRBJ2-5	TRBV2	.	CASRGQSETQYF	TGTGCCAGCAGGGGACAGTCTGAGACCCAGTACTTC
.	TRBJ2-5	TRBV20-1	.	CSASRGRETQYF	TGCAGTGCTAGCCGGGGTAGGGAGACCCAGTACTTC
.	TRBJ2-3	TRBV12-3/TRBV12-4	.	CASSLERDTDTQYF	TGTGCCAGCAGTTTAGAGAGGGATACAGATACGCAGTATTTT
TRBD2	TRBJ2-7	TRBV29-1	few	CSVSGLAGVSEQYF	TGCAGCGTTTCGGGACTAGCGGGAGTAAGCGAGCAGTACTTC
.	TRBJ1-1	TRBV7-9	few	CASASTAINTEAFF	TGTGCCAGCGCCTCGACAGCCATAAACACTGAAGCTTTCTTT
.	TRBJ2-5	TRBV12-3/TRBV12-4	few	CASSPQGPAETQYF	TGTGCCAGCAGTCCCCAGGGACCTGCAGAGACCCAGTACTTC
.	TRBJ1-5	TRBV4-1	.	CASSQEGNRVDQPQHF	TGCGCCAGCAGCCAAGAAGGTAACAGGGTCGATCAGCCCCAGCATTTT
.	TRBJ1-1	TRBV5-1	.	CASSFIGQSPNTEAFF	TGCGCCAGCAGCTTCATCGGACAGTCCCCGAACACTGAAGCTTTCTTT
.	TRBJ1-6	TRBV12-3/TRBV12-4	.	CASSAGRGSYNSPLHF	TGTGCCAGCAGTGCGGGACGGGGCTCCTATAATTCACCCCTCCACTTT
TRBD1	TRBJ2-5	TRBV2	few	CASSAQGARQETQYF	TGTGCCAGCAGTGCACAGGGGGCTCGCCAAGAGACCCAGTACTTC
TRBD1	TRBJ2-1	TRBV4-1	.	CASSPAFLTGLETSNEQFF	TGCGCCAGCAGCCCCGCATTCCTGACAGGGCTAGAAACATCAAATGAGCAGTTCTTC
TRBD1	TRBJ1-1	TRBV10-3	.	CAISGGTGRVKNTEAFF	TGTGCCATCAGTGGTGGGACAGGCCGGGTAAAGAACACTGAAGCTTTCTTT
.	TRBJ1-2	TRBV5-6	.	CASSFYGSNYGYTF	TGTGCCAGCAGCTTTTACGGGTCTAACTATGGCTACACCTTC
.	TRBJ2-5	TRBV7-2	few	CASSLAGMETQYF	TGTGCCAGCAGCTTAGCCGGAATGGAGACCCAGTACTTC